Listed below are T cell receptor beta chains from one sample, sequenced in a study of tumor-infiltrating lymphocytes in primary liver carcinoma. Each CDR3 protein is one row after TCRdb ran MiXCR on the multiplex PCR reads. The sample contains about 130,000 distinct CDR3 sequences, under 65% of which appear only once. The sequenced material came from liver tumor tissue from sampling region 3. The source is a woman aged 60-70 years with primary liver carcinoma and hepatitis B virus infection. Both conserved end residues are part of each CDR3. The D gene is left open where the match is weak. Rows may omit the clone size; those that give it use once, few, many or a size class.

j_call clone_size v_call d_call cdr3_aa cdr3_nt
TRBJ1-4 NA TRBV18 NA CASSLASRDEKLFF TGTGCCAGCTCACTCGCCAGTCGGGATGAAAAACTGTTTTTT
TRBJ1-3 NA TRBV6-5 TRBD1 CASSKTGLDTIYF TGTGCCAGCAGCAAGACAGGGTTAGACACCATATATTTT
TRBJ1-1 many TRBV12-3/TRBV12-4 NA CASNSQAGGGSSEAFF TGTGCCAGCAACTCCCAAGCGGGCGGAGGGTCGTCTGAAGCTTTCTTT
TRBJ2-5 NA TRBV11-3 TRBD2 CASSASGTTSPGEQYF TGTGCCAGCAGCGCCTCCGGGACTACCTCGCCGGGGGAACAGTACTTC
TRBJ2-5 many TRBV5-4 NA CASRSAVQETQYF TGTGCCAGCAGGTCAGCGGTCCAAGAGACCCAGTACTTC
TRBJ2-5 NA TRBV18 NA CASSPPQGNRETQYF TGTGCCAGCTCACCACCCCAGGGCAATAGAGAGACCCAGTACTTC
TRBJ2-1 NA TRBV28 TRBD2 CASTAGGPRSYNEQFF TGTGCCAGCACAGCGGGAGGGCCCAGGTCCTACAATGAGCAGTTCTTC
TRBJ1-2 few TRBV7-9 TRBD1 CASSRGQGNYGYTF TGTGCCAGCAGCCGCGGACAGGGTAACTATGGCTACACCTTC
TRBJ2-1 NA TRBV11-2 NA CASCLYRNSYNEHFF TGTGCCAGCTGCTTATACAGGAACTCCTACAATGAACATTTCTTC
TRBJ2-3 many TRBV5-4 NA CASSPTYGGTSTDTQYF TGTGCCAGCAGCCCCACCTATGGCGGGACTAGCACAGATACGCAGTATTTT
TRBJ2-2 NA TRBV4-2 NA CASSKGTSMNTGELFF TGTGCCAGCAGCAAAGGGACCAGTATGAACACCGGGGAGCTGTTTTTT